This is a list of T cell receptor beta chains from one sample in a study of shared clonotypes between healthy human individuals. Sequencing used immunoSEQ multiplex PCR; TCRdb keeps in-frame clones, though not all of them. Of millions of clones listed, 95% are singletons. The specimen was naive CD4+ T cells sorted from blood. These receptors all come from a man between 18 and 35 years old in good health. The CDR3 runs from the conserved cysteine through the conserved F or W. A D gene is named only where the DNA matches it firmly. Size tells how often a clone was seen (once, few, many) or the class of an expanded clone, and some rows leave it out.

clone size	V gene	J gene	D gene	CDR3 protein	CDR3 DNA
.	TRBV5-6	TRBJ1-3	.	CASSQASGNTIYF	TGTGCCAGCAGCCAAGCGTCAGGAAACACCATATATTTT
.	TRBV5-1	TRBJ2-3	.	CASSARGLTDTQYF	TGCGCCAGCAGCGCACGTGGGTTAACAGATACGCAGTATTTT
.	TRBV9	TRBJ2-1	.	CASSAAGGINNEQFF	TGTGCCAGCAGCGCCGCAGGCGGGATCAATAATGAGCAGTTCTTC
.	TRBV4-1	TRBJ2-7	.	CASSPYPRGSNYEQYF	TGCGCCAGCAGCCCCTACCCCCGCGGATCGAACTACGAGCAGTACTTC
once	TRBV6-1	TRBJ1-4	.	CASKFSENEKLFF	TGTGCCAGCAAATTCTCTGAAAATGAAAAACTGTTTTTT
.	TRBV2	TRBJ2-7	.	CASGERTYEQYF	TGTGCCAGCGGAGAGCGTACCTACGAGCAGTACTTC
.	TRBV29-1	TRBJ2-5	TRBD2	CSAQLGGETQYF	TGCAGCGCTCAATTGGGAGGGGAGACCCAGTACTTC
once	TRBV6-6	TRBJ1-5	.	CASRPGTRYQPQHF	TGTGCCAGCAGGCCCGGGACCAGATATCAGCCCCAGCATTTT
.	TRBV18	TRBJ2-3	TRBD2	CASSRLSGVGSSTDTQYF	TGTGCCAGCTCACGCCTTAGCGGGGTGGGCTCTAGCACAGATACGCAGTATTTT
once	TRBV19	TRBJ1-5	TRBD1	CASRPGTGSGQPQHF	TGTGCCAGTAGGCCGGGGACAGGGTCGGGGCAGCCCCAGCATTTT
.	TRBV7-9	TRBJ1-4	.	CASSYMTGGIEKLFF	TGTGCCAGCAGCTATATGACAGGTGGAATTGAAAAACTGTTTTTT
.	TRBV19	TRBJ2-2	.	CASTQRGTGELFF	TGTGCCAGTACTCAAAGGGGTACCGGGGAGCTGTTTTTT
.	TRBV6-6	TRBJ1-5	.	CASSYSGGWDQPQHF	TGTGCCAGCAGTTACTCGGGGGGGTGGGATCAGCCCCAGCATTTT
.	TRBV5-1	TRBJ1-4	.	CASSPVIGTVSEKLFF	TGCGCCAGCAGCCCGGTAATTGGGACGGTCTCGGAAAAACTGTTTTTT
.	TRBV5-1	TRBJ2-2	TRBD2	CASSSGSLFTGGGELFF	TGCGCCAGCAGCTCCGGGTCATTATTCACGGGAGGCGGGGAGCTGTTTTTT
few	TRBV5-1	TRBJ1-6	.	CALWGSYNSPLHF	TGCGCCCTTTGGGGGTCCTATAATTCACCCCTCCACTTT
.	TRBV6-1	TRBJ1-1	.	CASGGRPLNTEAFF	TGTGCCAGCGGGGGACGGCCATTGAACACTGAAGCTTTCTTT
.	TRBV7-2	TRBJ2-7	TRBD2	CASKAGAYEQYF	TGTGCCAGCAAAGCGGGAGCCTACGAGCAGTACTTC
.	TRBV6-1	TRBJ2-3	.	CASSEDRFLGDTQYF	TGTGCCAGCAGTGAAGATAGATTCCTCGGAGATACGCAGTATTTT
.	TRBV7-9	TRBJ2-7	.	CASSISGTVFYEQYF	TGTGCCAGCAGCATTTCCGGGACGGTCTTTTACGAGCAGTACTTC
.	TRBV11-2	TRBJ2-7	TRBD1	CASSPSGQGYEQYF	TGTGCCAGCAGCCCGTCGGGACAGGGTTACGAGCAGTACTTC
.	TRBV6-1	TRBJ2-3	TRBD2	CASSVLHSGGASDTQYF	TGTGCCAGCAGTGTCCTACATAGCGGGGGGGCGTCAGATACGCAGTATTTT
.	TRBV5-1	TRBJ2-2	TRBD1	CASSPDRGQNFWELFF	TGCGCCAGCAGCCCCGACAGGGGGCAGAATTTCTGGGAGCTGTTTTTT
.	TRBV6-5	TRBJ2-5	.	CASTPPGVETQYF	TGTGCCAGCACCCCCCCAGGTGTGGAGACCCAGTACTTC
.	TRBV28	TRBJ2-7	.	CASIAGAPTYEQYF	TGTGCCAGCATCGCGGGGGCACCTACCTACGAGCAGTACTTC
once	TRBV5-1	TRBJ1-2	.	CASGPGPTSYGYTF	TGCGCCAGCGGCCCGGGTCCCACTAGCTATGGCTACACCTTC
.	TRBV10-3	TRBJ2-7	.	CAISGGQSSYEQYF	TGTGCCATCAGTGGAGGGCAGTCCTCCTACGAGCAGTACTTC
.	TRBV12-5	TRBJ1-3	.	CASGLAQGSGNTIYF	TGTGCTAGTGGTTTGGCCCAGGGTTCTGGAAACACCATATATTTT
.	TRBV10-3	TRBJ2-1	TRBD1	CATGEIGTGQNNEQFF	TGTGCCACAGGGGAGATAGGGACAGGGCAGAATAATGAGCAGTTCTTC
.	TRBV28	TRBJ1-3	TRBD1	CASSSRQGSSGNTIYF	TGTGCCAGCAGTTCCCGACAGGGGTCCTCTGGAAACACCATATATTTT
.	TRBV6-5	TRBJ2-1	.	CASSFEGSGPNEQFF	TGTGCCAGCAGTTTCGAGGGCTCCGGCCCCAATGAGCAGTTCTTC
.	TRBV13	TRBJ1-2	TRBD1	CASTGQGGYGYTF	TGTGCCAGCACGGGACAGGGAGGCTATGGCTACACCTTC
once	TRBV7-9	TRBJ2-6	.	CASSLSPTPSGANVLTF	TGTGCCAGCAGCTTATCCCCGACACCCTCTGGGGCCAACGTCCTGACTTTC
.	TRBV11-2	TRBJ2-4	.	CASSTGTSRRVAKNIQYF	TGTGCCAGCAGCACCGGGACTTCACGAAGGGTCGCCAAAAACATTCAGTACTTC
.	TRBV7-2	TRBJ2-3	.	CASSLEGGRTDTQYF	TGTGCCAGCAGCTTAGAGGGGGGTCGCACAGATACGCAGTATTTT
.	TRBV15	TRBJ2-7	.	CATSWVGEGYEQYF	TGTGCCACCAGCTGGGTCGGTGAGGGATACGAGCAGTACTTC
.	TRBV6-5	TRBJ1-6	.	CASMAGGNSPLHF	TGTGCCAGCATGGCGGGGGGTAATTCACCCCTCCACTTT
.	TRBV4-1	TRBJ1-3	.	CASSRGRGTESSGNTIYF	TGCGCCAGCAGCCGGGGGAGAGGTACAGAGAGCTCTGGAAACACCATATATTTT
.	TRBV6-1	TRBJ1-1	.	CASSEAGSPTEAFF	TGTGCCAGCAGTGAAGCGGGGTCCCCCACTGAAGCTTTCTTT
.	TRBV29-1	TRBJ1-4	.	CSGLKNEKLFF	TGCAGCGGCCTCAAGAATGAAAAACTGTTTTTT
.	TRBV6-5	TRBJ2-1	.	CASSYSRGSSYNEQFF	TGTGCCAGCAGTTACTCGAGGGGGAGCTCCTACAATGAGCAGTTCTTC
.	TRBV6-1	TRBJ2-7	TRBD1	CATKGQGANEQYF	TGTGCCACCAAGGGACAGGGGGCCAACGAGCAGTACTTC
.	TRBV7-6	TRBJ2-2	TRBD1	CASSSTGQFNTGELFF	TGTGCCAGCAGCTCTACGGGACAGTTTAACACCGGGGAGCTGTTTTTT
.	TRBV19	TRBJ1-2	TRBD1	CASIVRQGEGYGYTF	TGTGCCAGTATTGTCCGACAGGGAGAAGGCTATGGCTACACCTTC
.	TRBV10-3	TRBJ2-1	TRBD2	CAISDPEGLAGVYNEQFF	TGTGCCATCAGTGACCCCGAGGGGCTAGCGGGAGTTTACAATGAGCAGTTCTTC
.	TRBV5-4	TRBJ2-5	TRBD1	CASSPGQGEETQYF	TGTGCCAGCAGCCCCGGACAGGGGGAAGAGACCCAGTACTTC
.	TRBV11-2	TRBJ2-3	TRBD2	CASSLSGGRADTQYF	TGTGCCAGCAGCTTATCCGGGGGGAGGGCAGATACGCAGTATTTT
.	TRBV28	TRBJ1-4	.	CASRRPGRNEKLFF	TGTGCCAGCAGGCGACCGGGGCGCAATGAAAAACTGTTTTTT
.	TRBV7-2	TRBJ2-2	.	CASSLARLAGELFF	TGTGCCAGCAGCTTAGCGCGTCTCGCCGGGGAGCTGTTTTTT
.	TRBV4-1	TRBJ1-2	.	CASSQVGDLRGYGYTF	TGCGCCAGCAGCCAAGTCGGGGACCTAAGAGGCTATGGCTACACCTTC